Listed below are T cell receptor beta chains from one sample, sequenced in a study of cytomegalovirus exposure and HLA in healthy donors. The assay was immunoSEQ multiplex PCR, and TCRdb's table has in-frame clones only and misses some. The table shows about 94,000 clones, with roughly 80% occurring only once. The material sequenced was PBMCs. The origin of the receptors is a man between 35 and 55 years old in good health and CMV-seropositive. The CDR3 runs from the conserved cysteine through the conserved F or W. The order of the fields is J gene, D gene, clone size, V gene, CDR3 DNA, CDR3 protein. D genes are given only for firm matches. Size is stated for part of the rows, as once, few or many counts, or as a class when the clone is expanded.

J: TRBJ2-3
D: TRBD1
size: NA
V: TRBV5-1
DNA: TGCGCCAGCAGCAAGGGACAGGCAGATACGCAGTATTTT
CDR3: CASSKGQADTQYF

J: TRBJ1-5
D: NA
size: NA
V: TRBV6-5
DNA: TGTGCCAGCAGTGAAAGTCAAGCTAGGCCCCAGCATTTT
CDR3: CASSESQARPQHF

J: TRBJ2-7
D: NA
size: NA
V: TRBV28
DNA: TGTGCCAGCAGTTTAGAAGCGTTCAGCTCCTACGAGCAGTACTTC
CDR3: CASSLEAFSSYEQYF

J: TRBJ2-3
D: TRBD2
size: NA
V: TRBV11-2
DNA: TGTGCCAGCAGCTTAGAGCCTAGCGGAGATACGCAGTATTTT
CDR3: CASSLEPSGDTQYF

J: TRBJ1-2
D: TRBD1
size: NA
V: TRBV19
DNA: TGTGCCACATTTTACCCGACAGGGGGAGTGGATGGCTACACCTTC
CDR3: CATFYPTGGVDGYTF

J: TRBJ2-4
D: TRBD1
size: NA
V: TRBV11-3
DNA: TGTGCCAGCAGCTCTACAGGGGGCAAAAACATTCAGTACTTC
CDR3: CASSSTGGKNIQYF

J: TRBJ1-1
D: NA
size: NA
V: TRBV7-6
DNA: TGTGCCAGCAGCTTACAGGAAAACACTGAAGCTTTCTTT
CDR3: CASSLQENTEAFF

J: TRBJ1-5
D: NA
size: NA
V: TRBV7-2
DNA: TGTGCCAGCAGCTTAGTAGGCAATCAGCCCCAGCATTTT
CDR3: CASSLVGNQPQHF

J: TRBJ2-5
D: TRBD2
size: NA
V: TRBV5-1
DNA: TGCGCCAGCAGGCCCGGGGGGGAACAAGAGACCCAGTACTTC
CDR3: CASRPGGEQETQYF

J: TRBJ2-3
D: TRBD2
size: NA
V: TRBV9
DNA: TGTGCCAGCAGCCTCACTAACGCGGGAGGTACGCAGTATTTT
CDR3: CASSLTNAGGTQYF

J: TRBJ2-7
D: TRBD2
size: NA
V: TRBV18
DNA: TGTGCCAGCTCACCCTCCTGGACTAGCGGGAGTCCCTACGAGCAGTACTTC
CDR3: CASSPSWTSGSPYEQYF

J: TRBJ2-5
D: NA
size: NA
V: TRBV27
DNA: TGTGCCAGCAGTGGGGGGGCTCTGGAGACCCAGTACTTC
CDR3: CASSGGALETQYF

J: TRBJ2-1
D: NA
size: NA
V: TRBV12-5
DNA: TGTGCTAGTGGCGCAGGGTTCAATGAGCAGTTCTTC
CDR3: CASGAGFNEQFF

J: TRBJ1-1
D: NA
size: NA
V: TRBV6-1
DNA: TGTGCCAGCAGTGAAAACCCCGGGTTGGCAGGGAGGACGACTTTCTTT
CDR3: CASSENPGLAGRTTFF

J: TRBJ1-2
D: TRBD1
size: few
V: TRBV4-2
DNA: TGTGCCAGCAGCCATCTTGAGACAGGGCGGACAAGGGAGGACACCTTC
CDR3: CASSHLETGRTREDTF

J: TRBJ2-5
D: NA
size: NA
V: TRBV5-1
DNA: TGCGCCAGCAGCTTGAAGGGGGGGGAGACCCAGTACTTC
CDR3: CASSLKGGETQYF

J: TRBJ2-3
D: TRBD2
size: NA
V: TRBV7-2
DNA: TGTGCCAGCAGCCGGATACCGGTGGGACTAGCGGCTAGCACAGATACGCAGTATTTT
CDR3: CASSRIPVGLAASTDTQYF

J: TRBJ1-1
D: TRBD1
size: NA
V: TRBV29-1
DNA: TGCAGCGCGGTTTACGGGGGGACAGGGGGATCTGCTTTCTTT
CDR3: CSAVYGGTGGSAFF

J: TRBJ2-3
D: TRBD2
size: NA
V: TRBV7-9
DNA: TGTGCCAGCAGCTTATCCCGGCTAGCGGGCCTTACAGATACGCAGTATTTT
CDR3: CASSLSRLAGLTDTQYF

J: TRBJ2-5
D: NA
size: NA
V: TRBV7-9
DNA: TGTGCCAGCAGCCGATTGAGGGCGGGAGAGACCCAGTACTTC
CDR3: CASSRLRAGETQYF

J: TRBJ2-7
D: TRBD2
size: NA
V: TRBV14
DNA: TGTGCCAGCAGCCAAGGGACTAGCGGGGATTACTCCTACGAGCAGTACTTC
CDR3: CASSQGTSGDYSYEQYF

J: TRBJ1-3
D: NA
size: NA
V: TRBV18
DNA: TGTGCCAGCTCACCAGCCAGGGCTGGAAACACCATATATTTT
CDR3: CASSPARAGNTIYF

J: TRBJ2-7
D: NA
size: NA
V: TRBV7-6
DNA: TGTGCCAGCAGCTTCAGGGGTGGCGAGCAGTACTTC
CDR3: CASSFRGGEQYF

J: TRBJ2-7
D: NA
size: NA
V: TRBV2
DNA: TGTGCCAGCAAGCGGTCCGGTACCCCCGACTCCTACGAGCAGTACTTC
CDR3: CASKRSGTPDSYEQYF

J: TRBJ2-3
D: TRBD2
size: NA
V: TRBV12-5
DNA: TGTGCTAGTGTATCGTCCCTGGGAGGGACGGTAGATACGCAGTATTTT
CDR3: CASVSSLGGTVDTQYF

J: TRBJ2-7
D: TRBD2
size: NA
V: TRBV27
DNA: TGTGCCAGCAGCCCAATCGGACTAGCGGGGAACGAGCAGTACTTC
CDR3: CASSPIGLAGNEQYF

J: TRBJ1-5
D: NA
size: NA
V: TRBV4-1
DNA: TGCGCCAGCAGCCAAGAAGGACAGAACAATCAGCCCCAGCATTTT
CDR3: CASSQEGQNNQPQHF

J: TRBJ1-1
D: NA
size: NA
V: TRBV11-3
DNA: TGTGCCAGCAGCTTGAACAGGGACACTGAAGCTTTCTTT
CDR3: CASSLNRDTEAFF

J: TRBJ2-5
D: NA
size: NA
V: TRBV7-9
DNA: TGTGCCAGCAGCTTAAACGGGGTCCCCCTTGGGGGGGAGACCCAGTACTTC
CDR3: CASSLNGVPLGGETQYF

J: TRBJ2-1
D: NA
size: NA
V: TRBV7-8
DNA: TGTGCCAGCAGCTTAAGCACGAGTAACAATGAGCAGTTCTTC
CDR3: CASSLSTSNNEQFF

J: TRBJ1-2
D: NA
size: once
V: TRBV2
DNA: TGTGCCAGCAGTGAAAGGGGCTCATTGGCGGCTGGCTACACCTTC
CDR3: CASSERGSLAAGYTF

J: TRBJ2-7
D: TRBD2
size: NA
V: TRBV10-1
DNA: TGCGCCAGCAGTTCTAGCGGGGGACACTACGAGCAGTACTTC
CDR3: CASSSSGGHYEQYF

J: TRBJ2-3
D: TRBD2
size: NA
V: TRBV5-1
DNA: TGCGCCAGCAGCTCGCCCCGGGAGGGGCTAAGTGCAGCTACGCAGTATTTT
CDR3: CASSSPREGLSAATQYF

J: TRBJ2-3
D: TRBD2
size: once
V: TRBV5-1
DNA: TGCGCCAGCAGCTCATCGACTAGCGGGAGTGGAGATACGCAGTATTTT
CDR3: CASSSSTSGSGDTQYF

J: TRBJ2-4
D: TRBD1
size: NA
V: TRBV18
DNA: TGTGCCAGCTCGCTGGATCAGGGGGACATTCAGTACTTC
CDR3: CASSLDQGDIQYF

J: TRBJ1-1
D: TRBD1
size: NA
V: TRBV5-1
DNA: TGCGCCAGCAGCTGGGGACAGGGGGCTCGTTCTGAAGCTTTCTTT
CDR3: CASSWGQGARSEAFF

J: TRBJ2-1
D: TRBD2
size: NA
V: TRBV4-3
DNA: TGCGCCAGCAGCCAAGAAGGCCTAGCGGGAGGTTCATGGGAGCAGTTCTTC
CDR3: CASSQEGLAGGSWEQFF

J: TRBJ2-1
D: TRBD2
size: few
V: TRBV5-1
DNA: TGCGCCAGCAGGGACGCGGGGGGCTCCTACAATGAGCAGTTCTTC
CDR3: CASRDAGGSYNEQFF

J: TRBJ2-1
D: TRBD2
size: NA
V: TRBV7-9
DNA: TGTGCCAGCAGTTCGAGCGGGGGGCGGGGGTACAATGAGCAGTTCTTC
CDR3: CASSSSGGRGYNEQFF